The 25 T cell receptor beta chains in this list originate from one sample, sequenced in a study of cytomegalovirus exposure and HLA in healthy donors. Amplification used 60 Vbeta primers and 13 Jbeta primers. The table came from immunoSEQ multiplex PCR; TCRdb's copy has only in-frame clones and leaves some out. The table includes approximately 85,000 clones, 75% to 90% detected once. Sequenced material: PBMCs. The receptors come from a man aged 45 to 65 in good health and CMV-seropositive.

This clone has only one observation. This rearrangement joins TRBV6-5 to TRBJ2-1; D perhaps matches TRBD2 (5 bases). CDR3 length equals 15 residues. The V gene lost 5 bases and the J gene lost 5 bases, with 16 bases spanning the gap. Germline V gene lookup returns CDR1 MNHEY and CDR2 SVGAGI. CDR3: CASSQGLSEDNEQFF. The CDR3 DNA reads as TGTGCCAGCAGTCAAGGACTCTCGGAGGACAATGAGCAGTTCTTC.

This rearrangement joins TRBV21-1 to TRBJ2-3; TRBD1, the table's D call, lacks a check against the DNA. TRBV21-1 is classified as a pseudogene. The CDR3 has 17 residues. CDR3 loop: CASSKRWDRPYTDTQYF. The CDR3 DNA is TGTGCCAGCAGCAAACGCTGGGACAGGCCCTACACAGATACGCAGTATTTT.

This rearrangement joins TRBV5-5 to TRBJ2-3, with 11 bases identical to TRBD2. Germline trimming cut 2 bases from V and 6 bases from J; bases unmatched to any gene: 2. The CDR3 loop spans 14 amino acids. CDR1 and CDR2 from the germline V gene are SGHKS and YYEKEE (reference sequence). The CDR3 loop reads CASSLRTSGDTQYF. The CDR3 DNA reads TGTGCCAGCAGCTTAAGGACTAGCGGGGATACGCAGTATTTT.

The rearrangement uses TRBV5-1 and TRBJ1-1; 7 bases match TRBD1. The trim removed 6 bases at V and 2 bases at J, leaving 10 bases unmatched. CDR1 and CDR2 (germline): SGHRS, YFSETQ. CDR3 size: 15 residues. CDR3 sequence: CASTPRQGDNTEAFF. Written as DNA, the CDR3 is TGCGCCAGCACCCCCCGACAGGGCGACAACACTGAAGCTTTCTTT.

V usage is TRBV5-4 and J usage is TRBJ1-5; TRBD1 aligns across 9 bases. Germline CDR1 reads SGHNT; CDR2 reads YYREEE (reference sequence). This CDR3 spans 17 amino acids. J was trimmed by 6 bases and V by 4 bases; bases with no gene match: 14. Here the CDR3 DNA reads TGTGCCAGCAGCCAGGGAGAGGGGGACAGGGACAGTCAGCCCCAGCATTTT. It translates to CASSQGEGDRDSQPQHF.

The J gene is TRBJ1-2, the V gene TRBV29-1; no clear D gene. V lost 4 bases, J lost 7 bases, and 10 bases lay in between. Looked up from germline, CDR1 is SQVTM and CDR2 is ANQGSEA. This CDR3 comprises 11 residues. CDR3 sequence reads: CSVVSSGGYTF. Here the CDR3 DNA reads TGCAGCGTTGTCTCCTCGGGTGGCTACACCTTC.

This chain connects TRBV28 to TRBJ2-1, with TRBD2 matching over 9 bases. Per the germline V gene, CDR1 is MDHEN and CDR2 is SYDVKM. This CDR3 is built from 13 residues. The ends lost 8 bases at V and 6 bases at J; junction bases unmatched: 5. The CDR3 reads CASFSGRFNEQFF. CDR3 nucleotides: TGTGCCAGCTTTAGCGGGAGATTCAATGAGCAGTTCTTC.

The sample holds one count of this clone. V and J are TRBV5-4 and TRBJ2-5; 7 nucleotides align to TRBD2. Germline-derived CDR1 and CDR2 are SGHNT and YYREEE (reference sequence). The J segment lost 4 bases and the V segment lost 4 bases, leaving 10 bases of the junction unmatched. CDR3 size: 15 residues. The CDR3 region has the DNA TGTGCCAGCAGCCAGACAGCGGGAAGGCGAGAGACCCAGTACTTC. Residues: CASSQTAGRRETQYF.

CDR3 amino acids: CASSQNRDSANTGELFF. CDR3 nucleotide sequence: TGTGCCAGCAGCCAAAACCGGGACAGTGCGAACACCGGGGAGCTGTTTTTT. This chain links TRBV7-3 with TRBJ2-2; 7 bases map to TRBD1. This CDR3 has 17 residues. Germline V gene data show CDR1 as SGHTA and CDR2 as FQGTGA. V gave up 5 bases and J gave up 0 bases; unmatched junction bases: 9.

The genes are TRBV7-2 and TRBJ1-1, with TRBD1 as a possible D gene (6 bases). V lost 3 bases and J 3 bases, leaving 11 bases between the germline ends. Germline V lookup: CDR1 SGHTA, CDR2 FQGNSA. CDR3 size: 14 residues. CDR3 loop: CASSFIEGDTEAFF. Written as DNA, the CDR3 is TGTGCCAGCAGCTTTATTGAGGGGGACACTGAAGCTTTCTTT.

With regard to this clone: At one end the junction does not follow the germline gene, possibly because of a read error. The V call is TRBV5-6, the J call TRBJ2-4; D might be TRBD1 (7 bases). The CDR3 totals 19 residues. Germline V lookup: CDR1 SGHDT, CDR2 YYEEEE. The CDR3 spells CASSLFLGSGGTAKNSQYF. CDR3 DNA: TGTGCCAGCAGCTTGTTCTTGGGGAGTGGCGGGACAGCCAAAAACAGTCAGTACTTC. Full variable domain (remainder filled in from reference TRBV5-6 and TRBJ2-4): DAGVTQSPTHLIKTRGQQVTLRCSPKSGHDTVSWYQQALGQGPQFIFQYYEEEERQRGNFPDRFSGHQFPNYSSELNVNALLLGDSALYLCASSLFLGSGGTAKNSQYFGAGTRLSVL.

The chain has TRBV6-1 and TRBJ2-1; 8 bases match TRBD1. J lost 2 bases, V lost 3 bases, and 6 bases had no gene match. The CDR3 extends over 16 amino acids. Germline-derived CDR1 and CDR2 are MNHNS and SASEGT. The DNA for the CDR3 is TGTGCCAGCAGTGAGAGACCCAGGGGGCCCTACAATGAGCAGTTCTTC. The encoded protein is CASSERPRGPYNEQFF.

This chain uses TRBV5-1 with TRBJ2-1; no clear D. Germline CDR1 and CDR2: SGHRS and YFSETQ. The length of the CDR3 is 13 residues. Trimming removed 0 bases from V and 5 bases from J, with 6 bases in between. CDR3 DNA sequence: TGCGCCAGCAGCTTGGGCAGAAACAATGAGCAGTTCTTC. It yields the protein CASSLGRNNEQFF. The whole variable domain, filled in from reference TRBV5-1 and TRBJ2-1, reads KAGVTQTPRYLIKTRGQQVTLSCSPISGHRSVSWYQQTPGQGLQFLFEYFSETQRNKGNFPGRFSGRQFSNSRSEMNVSTLELGDSALYLCASSLGRNNEQFFGPGTRLTVL.

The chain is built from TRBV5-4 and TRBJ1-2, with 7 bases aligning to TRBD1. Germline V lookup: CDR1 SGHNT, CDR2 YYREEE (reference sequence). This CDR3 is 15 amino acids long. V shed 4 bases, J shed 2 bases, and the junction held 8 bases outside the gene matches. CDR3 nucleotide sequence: TGTGCCAGCAGCCCGGACCCCAGGGGGAACTATGGCTACACCTTC. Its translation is CASSPDPRGNYGYTF. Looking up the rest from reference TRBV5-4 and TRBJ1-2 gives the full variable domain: ETGVTQSPTHLIKTRGQQVTLRCSSQSGHNTVSWYQQALGQGPQFIFQYYREEENGRGNFPPRFSGLQFPNYSSELNVNALELDDSALYLCASSPDPRGNYGYTFGSGTRLTVV.

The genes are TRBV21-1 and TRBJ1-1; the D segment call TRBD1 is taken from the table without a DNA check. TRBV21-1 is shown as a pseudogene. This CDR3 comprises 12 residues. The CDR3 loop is CASRSDRGTAFF. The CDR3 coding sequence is TGTGCCAGCAGGTCGGACAGGGGTACGGCTTTCTTT.

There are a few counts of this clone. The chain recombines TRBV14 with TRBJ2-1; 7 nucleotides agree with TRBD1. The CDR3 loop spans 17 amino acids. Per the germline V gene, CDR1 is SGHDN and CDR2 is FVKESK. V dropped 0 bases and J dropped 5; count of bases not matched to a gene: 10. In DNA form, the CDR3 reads TGTGCCAGCAGCCAAGATGATTTTGGACAGGCCAACAATGAGCAGTTCTTC. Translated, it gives CASSQDDFGQANNEQFF.

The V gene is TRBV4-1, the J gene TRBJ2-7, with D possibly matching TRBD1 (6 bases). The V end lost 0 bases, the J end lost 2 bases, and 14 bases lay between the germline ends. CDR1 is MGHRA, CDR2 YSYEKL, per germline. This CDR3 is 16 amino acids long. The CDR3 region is CASSQDTTGNAYEQYF. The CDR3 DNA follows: TGCGCCAGCAGCCAAGATACAACAGGGAATGCCTACGAGCAGTACTTC.

Here the CDR3 DNA reads TGTGCCAGCAGCTCAAATAGCGGGAGGCGCGGGGAGCTGTTTTTT. Translated, it gives CASSSNSGRRGELFF. This rearrangement joins TRBV7-2 to TRBJ2-2; TRBD2 matches 10 bases. The CDR3 length is 15 residues. V lost 4 bases and J lost 7; bases outside the gene matches: 6. CDR1 and CDR2 from the germline V gene are SGHTA and FQGNSA.

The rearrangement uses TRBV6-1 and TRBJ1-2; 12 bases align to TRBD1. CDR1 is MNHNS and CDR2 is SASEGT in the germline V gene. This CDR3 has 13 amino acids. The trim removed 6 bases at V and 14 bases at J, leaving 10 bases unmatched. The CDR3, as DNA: TGTGCCAGCAGGAACCGGGACAGGGGGCCGAATACCTTC. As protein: CASRNRDRGPNTF.

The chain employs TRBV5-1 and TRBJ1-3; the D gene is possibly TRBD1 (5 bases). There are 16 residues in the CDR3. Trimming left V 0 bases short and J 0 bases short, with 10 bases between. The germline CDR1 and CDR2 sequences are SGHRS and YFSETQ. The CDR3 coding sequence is TGCGCCAGCAGCTTGGGGGACTCCCTCTCTGGAAACACCATATATTTT. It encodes CASSLGDSLSGNTIYF.

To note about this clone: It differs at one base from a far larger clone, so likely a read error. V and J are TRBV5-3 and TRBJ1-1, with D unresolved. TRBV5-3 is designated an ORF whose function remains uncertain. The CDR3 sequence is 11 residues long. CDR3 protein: CASSLNGVAFF. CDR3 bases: TGTGCCAGCAGCTTGAACGGAGTAGCTTTCTTT.

The CDR3 spells CASGLLPEGHNEQFF. CDR3 in DNA: TGTGCTAGTGGTTTGCTCCCCGAGGGTCACAATGAGCAGTTCTTC. The rearrangement links TRBV12-5 to TRBJ2-1, with a possible D match to TRBD2 (5 bases). Germline V gene sequence: CDR1 LGHNT, CDR2 FRNRAP. This CDR3 has 15 residues. V was trimmed by 2 bases and J by 5 bases, leaving 13 bases between them.

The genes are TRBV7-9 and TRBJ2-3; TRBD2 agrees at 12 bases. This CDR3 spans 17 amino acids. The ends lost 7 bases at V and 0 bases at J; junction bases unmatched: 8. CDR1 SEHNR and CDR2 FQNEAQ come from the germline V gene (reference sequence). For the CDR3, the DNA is TGTGCCAGCACCCTCCCTAGCGGGAGGGGCAGCACAGATACGCAGTATTTT. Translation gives CASTLPSGRGSTDTQYF.

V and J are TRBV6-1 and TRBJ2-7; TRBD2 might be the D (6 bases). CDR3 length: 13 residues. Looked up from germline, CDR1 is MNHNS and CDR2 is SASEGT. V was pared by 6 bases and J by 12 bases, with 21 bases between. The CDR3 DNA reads TGTGCCAGCAGCAATCTCCGAGGAGGGAGTAGGTACTTC. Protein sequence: CASSNLRGGSRYF.

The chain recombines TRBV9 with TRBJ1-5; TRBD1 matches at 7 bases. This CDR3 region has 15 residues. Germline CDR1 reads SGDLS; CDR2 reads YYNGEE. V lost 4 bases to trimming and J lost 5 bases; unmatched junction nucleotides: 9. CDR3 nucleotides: TGTGCCAGCAGCCCCGCCGGGACAGCGTATCAGCCCCAGCATTTT. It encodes CASSPAGTAYQPQHF.